This record concerns one T cell receptor (beta chain) sequence. The antigen is undetermined. The data belong to a study of CD8 T cells in Susac syndrome. Study-wide results and caveats: Only a relatively small number of individuals were included in the TCR sequencing and HLA analysis.

Random hexamers were used to reverse transcribe an amount of about 0.45 to 1 ug RNA. TCRdb redid the calling of the immunoSEQ multiplex PCR reads with MiXCR, one entry per CDR3 protein. Among 230,000 or so distinct CDR3 sequences listed, approximately 95% were seen once. The CDR3 length is 17 residues. After removal of 3 bases from V and 10 bases from J, the junction contained 13 bases not matched to a gene. This chain connects TRBV23-1 to TRBJ1-6, with 9 nucleotides matching TRBD1. TRBV23-1 is sorted into the ORF group, with uncertain function. This clonotype was sampled from a human donor with multiple sclerosis. Sequencing was carried out using CD4+ T cells from PBMCs. The CDR3 loop reads CASSHTSGQGFRSPLHF. The CDR3 DNA follows: TGCGCCAGCAGTCATACCTCCGGACAGGGGTTTAGGTCACCCCTCCACTTT.